This T cell receptor (beta chain) was obtained from a study of blood T cells in healthy people across ages. Using a J-beta primer mix together with a sample-barcoded 5' primer, a second PCR was run for roughly 6 to 11 cycles. TCRdb independently ran MiXCR on the 5' RACE reads; one entry per CDR3 protein. The table lists some 900,000 distinct CDR3 sequences, approximately 49% of them singletons. Comment on this clonotype: The junction departs from germline at one end; a sequencing error may be responsible.

The germline V gene encodes CDR1 MDHEN and CDR2 SYDVKM. The CDR3 is 14 residues long. The receptor was isolated from a man between 25 and 39 years old in good health. The chain employs TRBV28 and TRBJ2-3; D gene ambiguous. Input material: blood. CDR3 residues: CASSPGSTTETQYF. The CDR3 DNA reads as TGTGCCAGCAGCCCCGGGTCGACCACAGAGACGCAGTATTTT.